This T cell receptor beta chain emerged from a study of technical replicates of blood from a handful of donors listed by TCRdb under 2017. The germline V gene specifies SGHVS as CDR1 and FQNEAQ as CDR2. Here V drops 3 bases and J drops 1 base, and the junction holds 5 bases not matched to any gene. The CDR3 measures 15 amino acids from cysteine to phenylalanine. Just the 45-base CDR3 DNA is kept, in frame starting at base 1. With respect to this clone: The antigen it recognizes is unknown. No per-base quality is available; no much larger clone lies one base away.

Libraries were constructed by the immunoSEQ multiplex PCR assay. This immuneACCESS table, as held by TCRdb, lists in-frame sequences with V and J called but not all clones. Of the missing ones, under half trace to an unresolved V gene in checked studies; the others have no known cause. The sample contains around 93,000 clones, about 95% of them found a single time. Jointly, the top ten make up roughly 0.31% of the sample. This sequence uses TRBV7-8 and TRBJ2-7; 8 bases in between match TRBD2. Sequenced material: T cells isolated from PBMCs. This clonotype was obtained from a human donor in good health. The CDR3 region has the sequence CASSLGREASYEQYF. Here is the DNA: TGTGCCAGCAGCTTGGGGCGGGAGGCGTCCTACGAGCAGTACTTC. With all but the CDR3 taken from the reference TRBV7-8 and TRBJ2-7 genes, the full variable domain is: GAGVSQSPRYKVAKRGQDVALRCDPISGHVSLFWYQQALGQGPEFLTYFQNEAQLDKSGLPSDRFFAERPEGSVSTLKIQRTQQEDSAVYLCASSLGREASYEQYFGPGTRLTVT.